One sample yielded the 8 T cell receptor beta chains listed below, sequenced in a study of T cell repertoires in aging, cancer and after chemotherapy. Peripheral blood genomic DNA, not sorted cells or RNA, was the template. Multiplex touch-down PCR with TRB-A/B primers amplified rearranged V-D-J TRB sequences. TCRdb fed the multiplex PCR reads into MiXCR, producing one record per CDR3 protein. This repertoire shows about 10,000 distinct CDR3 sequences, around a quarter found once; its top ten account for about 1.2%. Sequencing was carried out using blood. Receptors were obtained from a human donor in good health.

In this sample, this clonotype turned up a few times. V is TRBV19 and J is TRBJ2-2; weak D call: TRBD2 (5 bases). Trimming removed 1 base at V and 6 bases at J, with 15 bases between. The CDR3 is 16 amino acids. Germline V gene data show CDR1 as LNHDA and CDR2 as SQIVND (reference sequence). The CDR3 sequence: CASSIASLRGAGELFF. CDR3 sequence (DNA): TGTGCCAGTAGTATAGCGTCCCTCCGGGGAGCCGGGGAGCTGTTTTTT.

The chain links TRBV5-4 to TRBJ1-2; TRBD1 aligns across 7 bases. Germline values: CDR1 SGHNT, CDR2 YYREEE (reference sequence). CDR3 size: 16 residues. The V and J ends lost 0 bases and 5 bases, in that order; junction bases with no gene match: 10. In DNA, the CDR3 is TGTGCCAGCAGCTTGGAAAACAGGGGCTATATTTATGGCTACACCTTC. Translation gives CASSLENRGYIYGYTF.

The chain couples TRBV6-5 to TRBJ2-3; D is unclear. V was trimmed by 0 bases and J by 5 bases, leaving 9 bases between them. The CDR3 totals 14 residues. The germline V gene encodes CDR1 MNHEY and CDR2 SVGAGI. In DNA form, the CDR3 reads TGTGCCAGCAGTTACTCCGAGACTCAAGATACGCAGTATTTT. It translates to CASSYSETQDTQYF.

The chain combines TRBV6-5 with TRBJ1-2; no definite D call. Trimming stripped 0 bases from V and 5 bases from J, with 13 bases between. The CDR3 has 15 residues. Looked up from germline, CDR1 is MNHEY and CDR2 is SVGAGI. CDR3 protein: CASSYSFSRLYGYTF. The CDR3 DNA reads TGTGCCAGCAGTTACTCGTTTAGCAGGCTTTATGGCTACACCTTC.

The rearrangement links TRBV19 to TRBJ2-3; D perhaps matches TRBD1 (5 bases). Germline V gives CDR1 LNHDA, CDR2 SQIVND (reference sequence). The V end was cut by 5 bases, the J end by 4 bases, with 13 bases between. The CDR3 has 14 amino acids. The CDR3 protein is CASSGQPSADTQYF. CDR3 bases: TGTGCCAGTAGTGGACAACCCTCCGCAGATACGCAGTATTTT.

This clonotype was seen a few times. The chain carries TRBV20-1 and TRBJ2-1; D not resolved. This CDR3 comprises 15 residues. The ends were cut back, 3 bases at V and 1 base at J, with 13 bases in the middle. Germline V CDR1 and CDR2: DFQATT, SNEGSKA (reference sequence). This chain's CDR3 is CSASPAESSYNEQFF. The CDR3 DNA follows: TGCAGTGCTAGTCCGGCGGAAAGTTCCTACAATGAGCAGTTCTTC.

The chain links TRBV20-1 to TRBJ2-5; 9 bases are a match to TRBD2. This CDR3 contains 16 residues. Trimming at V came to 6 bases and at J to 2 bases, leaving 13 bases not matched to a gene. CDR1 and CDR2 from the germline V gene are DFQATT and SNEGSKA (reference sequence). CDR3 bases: TGCAGTGCCCGATCCCGGACTAGCGAGAGACAAGAGACCCAGTACTTC. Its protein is CSARSRTSERQETQYF.

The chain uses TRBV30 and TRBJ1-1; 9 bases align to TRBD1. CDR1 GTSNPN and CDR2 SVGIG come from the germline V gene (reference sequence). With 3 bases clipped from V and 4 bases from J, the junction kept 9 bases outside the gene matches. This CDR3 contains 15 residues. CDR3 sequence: CAWSPRDRESTEAFF. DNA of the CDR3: TGTGCCTGGAGCCCCCGGGACAGGGAGTCCACTGAAGCTTTCTTT.